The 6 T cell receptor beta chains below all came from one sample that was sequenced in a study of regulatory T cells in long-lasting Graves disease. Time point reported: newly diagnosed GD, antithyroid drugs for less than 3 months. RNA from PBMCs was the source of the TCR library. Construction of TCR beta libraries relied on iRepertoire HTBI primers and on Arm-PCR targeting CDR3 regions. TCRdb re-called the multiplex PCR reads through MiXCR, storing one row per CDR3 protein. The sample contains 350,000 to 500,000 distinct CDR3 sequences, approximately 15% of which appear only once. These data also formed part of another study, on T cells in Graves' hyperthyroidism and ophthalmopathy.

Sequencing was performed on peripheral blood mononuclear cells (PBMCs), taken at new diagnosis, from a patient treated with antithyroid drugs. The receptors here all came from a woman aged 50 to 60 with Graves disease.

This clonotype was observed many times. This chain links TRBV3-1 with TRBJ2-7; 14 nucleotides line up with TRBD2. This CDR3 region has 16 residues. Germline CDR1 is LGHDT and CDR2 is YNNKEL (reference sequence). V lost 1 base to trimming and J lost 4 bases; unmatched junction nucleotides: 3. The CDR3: CASSQAGLAGDYEQYF. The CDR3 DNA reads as TGTGCCAGCAGCCAAGCGGGACTAGCGGGAGATTACGAGCAGTACTTC.

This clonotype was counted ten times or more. CDR3 nucleotides: TGTGCCAGCAGTTACTCGGAAATGAACACTGAAGCTTTCTTT. It specifies CASSYSEMNTEAFF. The rearrangement links TRBV6-5 to TRBJ1-1; D remains ambiguous. The CDR3 sequence is 14 residues long. CDR1 and CDR2 (germline): MNHEY, SVGAGI. Trimming took off 0 bases at V and 0 bases at J, with 5 bases between the two ends.

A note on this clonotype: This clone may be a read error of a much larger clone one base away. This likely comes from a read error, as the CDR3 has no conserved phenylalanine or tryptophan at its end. The CDR3 loop reads CAIGLAGGNEQFL. CDR3 nucleotide sequence: TGTGCCATCGGGCTAGCGGGAGGAAATGAGCAGTTCTTG. The chain employs TRBV10-3 and TRBJ2-5, with 11 positions matching TRBD2. The J call may be mistaken, given a closer DNA end match to TRBJ2-1. The germline V gene has CDR1 ENHRY and CDR2 SYGVKD. The CDR3 covers 13 residues.

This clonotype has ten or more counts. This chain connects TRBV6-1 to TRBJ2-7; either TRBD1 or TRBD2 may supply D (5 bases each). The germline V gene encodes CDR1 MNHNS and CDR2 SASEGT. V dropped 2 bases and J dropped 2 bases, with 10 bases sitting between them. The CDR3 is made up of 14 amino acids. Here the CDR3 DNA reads TGTGCCAGCAGTGAAAATGAGGGGCCCTACGAGCAGTACTTC. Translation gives CASSENEGPYEQYF.

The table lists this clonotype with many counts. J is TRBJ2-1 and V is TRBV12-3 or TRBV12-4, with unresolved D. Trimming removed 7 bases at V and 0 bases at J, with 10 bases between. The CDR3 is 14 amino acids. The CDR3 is CASTTPPSYNEQFF. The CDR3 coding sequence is TGTGCCAGCACCACGCCGCCCTCCTACAATGAGCAGTTCTTC.

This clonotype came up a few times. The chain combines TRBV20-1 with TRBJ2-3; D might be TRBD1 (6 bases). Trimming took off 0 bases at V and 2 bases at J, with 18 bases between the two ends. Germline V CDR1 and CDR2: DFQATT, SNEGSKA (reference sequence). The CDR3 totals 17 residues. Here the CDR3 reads CSARDPQGPPVTDTQYF. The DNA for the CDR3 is TGCAGTGCTAGAGACCCCCAGGGGCCACCCGTCACAGATACGCAGTATTTT.